The rows below give T cell receptor beta chains drawn from one sample of a study of blood T cells in healthy people across ages. In TCRdb, the 5' RACE reads were re-called with MiXCR into one record per CDR3 protein. Of 600,000 to 900,000 distinct CDR3 sequences detected, roughly 24% appear once; the ten largest clones hold around 3%. This sample was shared with a second study, whose subject was T cells of mothers and their children.

Sequencing was carried out using blood. These receptors came from a boy younger than 18 in good health. CDR3s include the opening cysteine and the closing phenylalanine or tryptophan. The D gene is left open where the match is weak. The listing skips clone size in some rows; elsewhere it reads once, few, many or a size class.

abundance: NA
d_gene: NA
v_gene: TRBV24-1
j_gene: TRBJ2-7
CDR3aa: CATSDPSGDYEQYF

abundance: few
d_gene: NA
v_gene: TRBV28
j_gene: TRBJ2-4
CDR3aa: CASNGLAKNIQYF

abundance: NA
d_gene: NA
v_gene: TRBV11-2
j_gene: TRBJ1-5
CDR3aa: CASSLRGDNSNQPQHF

abundance: few
d_gene: NA
v_gene: TRBV29-1
j_gene: TRBJ1-2
CDR3aa: CSVDGGALNYGYTF

abundance: NA
d_gene: NA
v_gene: TRBV4-1
j_gene: TRBJ2-4
CDR3aa: CASSQDRPAGIQYF

abundance: NA
d_gene: NA
v_gene: TRBV5-1
j_gene: TRBJ1-1
CDR3aa: CACRPQTGNTEAFF

abundance: few
d_gene: NA
v_gene: TRBV25-1
j_gene: TRBJ1-1
CDR3aa: CASSESPYTEAFF

abundance: NA
d_gene: TRBD2
v_gene: TRBV9
j_gene: TRBJ2-2
CDR3aa: CASSAAGGHTGELFF

abundance: few
d_gene: TRBD2
v_gene: TRBV29-1
j_gene: TRBJ2-7
CDR3aa: CSVEEAGGSHEQYF

abundance: NA
d_gene: NA
v_gene: TRBV12-3/TRBV12-4
j_gene: TRBJ2-1
CDR3aa: CASSLRPRVRNNEQFF

abundance: NA
d_gene: NA
v_gene: TRBV6-1
j_gene: TRBJ2-1
CDR3aa: CASSRSSGSSYNEQFF

abundance: few
d_gene: NA
v_gene: TRBV14
j_gene: TRBJ2-5
CDR3aa: CASSPTASWETQYF

abundance: NA
d_gene: NA
v_gene: TRBV25-1
j_gene: TRBJ1-2
CDR3aa: CASSESGQGYGYTF

abundance: NA
d_gene: NA
v_gene: TRBV28
j_gene: TRBJ2-6
CDR3aa: CASSLYQTSGANVLTF

abundance: NA
d_gene: NA
v_gene: TRBV11-2
j_gene: NA
CDR3aa: CASSLERGLYEQYF

abundance: few
d_gene: TRBD2
v_gene: TRBV9
j_gene: TRBJ2-1
CDR3aa: CASSVEAGGPDEQFF

abundance: NA
d_gene: TRBD2
v_gene: TRBV7-6
j_gene: TRBJ2-1
CDR3aa: CASSPGSGGSYNEQFF

abundance: NA
d_gene: TRBD1
v_gene: TRBV5-7
j_gene: TRBJ1-3
CDR3aa: CASSFYGTGSSGNTIYF

abundance: NA
d_gene: TRBD2
v_gene: TRBV6-1
j_gene: TRBJ2-5
CDR3aa: CASSGDAGGRWQETQYF

abundance: NA
d_gene: NA
v_gene: TRBV13
j_gene: TRBJ2-5
CDR3aa: CASSPNVLGGETQYF

abundance: NA
d_gene: TRBD1
v_gene: TRBV28
j_gene: TRBJ1-6
CDR3aa: CASSSTTGVRDSPLHF

abundance: NA
d_gene: TRBD1
v_gene: TRBV2
j_gene: TRBJ2-7
CDR3aa: CASRTTGSYEQYF

abundance: NA
d_gene: TRBD1
v_gene: TRBV12-3/TRBV12-4
j_gene: TRBJ2-1
CDR3aa: CASRPTGNEQFF

abundance: once
d_gene: NA
v_gene: TRBV11-2
j_gene: NA
CDR3aa: CASSVPGGEKYYEQYF

abundance: few
d_gene: TRBD1
v_gene: TRBV6-2/TRBV6-3
j_gene: TRBJ2-5
CDR3aa: CASRPDRGGEETQYF

abundance: NA
d_gene: NA
v_gene: TRBV5-1
j_gene: TRBJ2-2
CDR3aa: CASSIARRTTGELFF

abundance: few
d_gene: NA
v_gene: TRBV24-1
j_gene: TRBJ2-1
CDR3aa: CATSDSPGNPSNEQFF

abundance: few
d_gene: TRBD2
v_gene: TRBV9
j_gene: TRBJ2-1
CDR3aa: CASSVGGLAGGMNEQFF

abundance: few
d_gene: NA
v_gene: TRBV7-9
j_gene: TRBJ2-6
CDR3aa: CASSLGTPVSGANVLTF

abundance: NA
d_gene: NA
v_gene: TRBV4-1
j_gene: NA
CDR3aa: CASSQRTTNNEQFF

abundance: NA
d_gene: TRBD1
v_gene: TRBV20-1
j_gene: TRBJ2-4
CDR3aa: CRFGQGDIQYF

abundance: NA
d_gene: NA
v_gene: TRBV7-2
j_gene: TRBJ1-3
CDR3aa: CASSFSVNRASGNTIYF

abundance: NA
d_gene: TRBD1
v_gene: TRBV28
j_gene: TRBJ1-1
CDR3aa: CASSSPGQGRTEAFF

abundance: NA
d_gene: NA
v_gene: TRBV15
j_gene: TRBJ2-2
CDR3aa: CATSRDRWPGSPSGELFF

abundance: few
d_gene: TRBD1
v_gene: TRBV5-5
j_gene: TRBJ1-4
CDR3aa: CASSKRTGGEKLFF

abundance: few
d_gene: NA
v_gene: TRBV5-1
j_gene: TRBJ2-1
CDR3aa: CASSVGARGVSYNEQFF

abundance: few
d_gene: TRBD2
v_gene: TRBV6-4
j_gene: TRBJ2-5
CDR3aa: CAIMTAGGGGKETQYF

abundance: few
d_gene: NA
v_gene: TRBV12-3/TRBV12-4
j_gene: TRBJ1-2
CDR3aa: CASSLGHRSYGYTF

abundance: NA
d_gene: TRBD2
v_gene: TRBV14
j_gene: TRBJ2-5
CDR3aa: CASSQTGTREETQYF

abundance: NA
d_gene: NA
v_gene: TRBV9
j_gene: TRBJ1-1
CDR3aa: CASSPPARGQAFF

abundance: NA
d_gene: TRBD2
v_gene: TRBV27
j_gene: TRBJ2-5
CDR3aa: CASSQRLAGIRETQYF

abundance: few
d_gene: NA
v_gene: TRBV5-4
j_gene: TRBJ2-3
CDR3aa: CASSSSPGNTDTQYF

abundance: NA
d_gene: TRBD2
v_gene: TRBV20-1
j_gene: TRBJ2-5
CDR3aa: CSAPLGAGGLETQYF

abundance: NA
d_gene: TRBD1
v_gene: TRBV6-5
j_gene: TRBJ1-3
CDR3aa: CASSSGTASGNTIYF

abundance: few
d_gene: NA
v_gene: TRBV27
j_gene: TRBJ2-5
CDR3aa: CASSLGRVPQETQYF